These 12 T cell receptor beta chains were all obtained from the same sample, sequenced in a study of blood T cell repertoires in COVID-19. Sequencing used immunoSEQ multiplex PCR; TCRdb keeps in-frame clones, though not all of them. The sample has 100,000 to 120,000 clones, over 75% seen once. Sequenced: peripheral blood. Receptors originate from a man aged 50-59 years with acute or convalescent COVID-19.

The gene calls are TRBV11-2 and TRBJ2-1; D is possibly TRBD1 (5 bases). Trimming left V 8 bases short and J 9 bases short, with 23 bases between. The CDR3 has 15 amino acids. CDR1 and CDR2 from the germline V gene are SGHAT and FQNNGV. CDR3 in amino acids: CASGQAKRAFGEQFF. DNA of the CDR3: TGTGCCAGCGGACAAGCGAAAAGGGCGTTCGGTGAGCAGTTCTTC.

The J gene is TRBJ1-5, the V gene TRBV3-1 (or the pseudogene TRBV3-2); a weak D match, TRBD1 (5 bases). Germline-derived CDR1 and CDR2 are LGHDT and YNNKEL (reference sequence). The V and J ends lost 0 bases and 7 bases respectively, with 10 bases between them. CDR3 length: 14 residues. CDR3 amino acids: CASSQEEWGQPQHF. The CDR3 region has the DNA TGTGCCAGCAGCCAAGAAGAATGGGGCCAGCCCCAGCATTTT.

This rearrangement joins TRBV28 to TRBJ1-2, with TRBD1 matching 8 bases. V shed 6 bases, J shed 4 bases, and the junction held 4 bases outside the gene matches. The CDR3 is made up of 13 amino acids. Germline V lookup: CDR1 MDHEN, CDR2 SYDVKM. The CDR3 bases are TGTGCCAGCAGCATTGGACAGGGCTATGGCTACACCTTC. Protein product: CASSIGQGYGYTF.

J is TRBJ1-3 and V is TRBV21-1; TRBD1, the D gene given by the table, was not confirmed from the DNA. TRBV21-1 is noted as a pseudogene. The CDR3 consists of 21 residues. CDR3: CASSNEEKTRDRGFAGNTIYF. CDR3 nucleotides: TGTGCCAGCAGCAATGAAGAAAAAACGCGGGACAGGGGGTTCGCTGGAAACACCATATATTTT.

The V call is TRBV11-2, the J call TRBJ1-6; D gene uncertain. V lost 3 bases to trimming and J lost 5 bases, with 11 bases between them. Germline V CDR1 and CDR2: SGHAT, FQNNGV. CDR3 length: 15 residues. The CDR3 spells CASSFQASDNSPLHF. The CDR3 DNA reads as TGTGCCAGCAGCTTCCAGGCGTCAGATAATTCACCCCTCCACTTT.

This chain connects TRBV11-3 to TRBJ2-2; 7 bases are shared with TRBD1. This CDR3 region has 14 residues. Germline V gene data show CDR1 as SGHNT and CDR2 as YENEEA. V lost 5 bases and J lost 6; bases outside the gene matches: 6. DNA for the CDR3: TGTGCCAGCAGCCCTTCTAGGGGGCCCGGGGAGCTGTTTTTT. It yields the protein CASSPSRGPGELFF.

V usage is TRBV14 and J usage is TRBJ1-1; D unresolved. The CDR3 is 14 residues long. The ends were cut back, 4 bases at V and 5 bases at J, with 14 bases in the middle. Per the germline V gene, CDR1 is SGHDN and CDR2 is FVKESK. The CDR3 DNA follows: TGTGCCAGCAGCCTGCGGGCCCTCAATACTGAAGCTTTCTTT. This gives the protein CASSLRALNTEAFF.

Here the CDR3 DNA reads TGTGCCAGCTCACCGACTTCACCTGGAGCCTTTAATGAAAAACTGTTTTTT. This sequence encodes CASSPTSPGAFNEKLFF. The J gene is TRBJ1-4, the V gene TRBV18; D gene ambiguous. The ends were cut back, 3 bases at V and 4 bases at J, with 18 bases in the middle. Germline CDR1 and CDR2: KGHSH and LQKENI. The CDR3 has 17 residues.

DNA for the CDR3: TGTGCCAGCAGCGGGGGGGGCAGTAACTACGAGCAGTACTTC. Its protein product is CASSGGGSNYEQYF. The chain uses TRBV11-3 and TRBJ2-7, with D possibly being TRBD2 (7 bases). The CDR3 consists of 14 residues. The ends were cut back, 5 bases at V and 3 bases at J, with 14 bases in the middle. CDR1 SGHNT and CDR2 YENEEA come from the germline V gene.

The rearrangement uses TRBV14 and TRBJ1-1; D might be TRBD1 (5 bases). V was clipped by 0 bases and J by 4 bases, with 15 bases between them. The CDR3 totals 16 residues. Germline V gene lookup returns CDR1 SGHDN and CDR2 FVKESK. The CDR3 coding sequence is TGTGCCAGCAGCCAAGATCTGGGGGGAATTCCCACTGAAGCTTTCTTT. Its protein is CASSQDLGGIPTEAFF.

The CDR3 reads CASSWSDNPTDTQYF. CDR3 bases: TGTGCCAGCAGCTGGAGTGATAACCCCACAGATACGCAGTATTTT. The chain carries TRBV7-8 and TRBJ2-3, with D hard to call. CDR3 length equals 15 residues. V dropped 4 bases and J dropped 2 bases, with 13 bases sitting between them. The germline V gene encodes CDR1 SGHVS and CDR2 FQNEAQ. Filled out from reference TRBV7-8 and TRBJ2-3, the complete variable domain reads GAGVSQSPRYKVAKRGQDVALRCDPISGHVSLFWYQQALGQGPEFLTYFQNEAQLDKSGLPSDRFFAERPEGSVSTLKIQRTQQEDSAVYLCASSWSDNPTDTQYFGPGTRLTVL.

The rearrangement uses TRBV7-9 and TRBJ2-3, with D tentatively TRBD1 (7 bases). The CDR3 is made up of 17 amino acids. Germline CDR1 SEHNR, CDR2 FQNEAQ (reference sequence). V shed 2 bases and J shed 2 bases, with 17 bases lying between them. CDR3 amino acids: CASSLRGQTGTTDTQYF. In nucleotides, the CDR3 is TGTGCCAGCAGCTTACGGGGGCAGACAGGGACCACAGATACGCAGTATTTT. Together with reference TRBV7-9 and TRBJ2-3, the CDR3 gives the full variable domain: DTGVSQNPRHKITKRGQNVTFRCDPISEHNRLYWYRQTLGQGPEFLTYFQNEAQLEKSRLLSDRFSAERPKGSFSTLEIQRTEQGDSAMYLCASSLRGQTGTTDTQYFGPGTRLTVL.